The clone carrying this TCR beta chain was seen a handful of times. The antigen remains undetermined. The data derive from a study of CD8 T cells in ankylosing spondylitis. Libraries of TCR beta came from quantitative 5'-RACE with molecular barcodes. TCRdb re-derived calls from the 5' RACE reads in MiXCR, one entry per CDR3 protein. The sample carries 300,000 to 350,000 distinct CDR3 sequences, roughly 15% recorded once. Study-wide points: What seemed typical of ankylosing spondylitis blood was a TCR beta motif built from about 8 highly homologous variants. Clones linked with disease were CD8+ and fairly uncommon in the peripheral blood.

CDR3 size: 13 residues. Germline lookup yields CDR1 DFQATT and CDR2 SNEGSKA (reference sequence). Trimming left V 6 bases short and J 6 bases short, with 15 bases between. This receptor was identified in a male donor with ankylosing spondylitis or in good health (not recorded which). Input material: blood, either unsorted or a sorted T cell fraction (not recorded which). The chain couples TRBV20-1 to TRBJ2-1; possibly TRBD1 or TRBD2 for D (5 bases each). CDR3 sequence reads: CSAIRGRGNEQFF. The DNA for the CDR3 is TGCAGTGCCATAAGGGGACGGGGCAATGAGCAGTTCTTC.